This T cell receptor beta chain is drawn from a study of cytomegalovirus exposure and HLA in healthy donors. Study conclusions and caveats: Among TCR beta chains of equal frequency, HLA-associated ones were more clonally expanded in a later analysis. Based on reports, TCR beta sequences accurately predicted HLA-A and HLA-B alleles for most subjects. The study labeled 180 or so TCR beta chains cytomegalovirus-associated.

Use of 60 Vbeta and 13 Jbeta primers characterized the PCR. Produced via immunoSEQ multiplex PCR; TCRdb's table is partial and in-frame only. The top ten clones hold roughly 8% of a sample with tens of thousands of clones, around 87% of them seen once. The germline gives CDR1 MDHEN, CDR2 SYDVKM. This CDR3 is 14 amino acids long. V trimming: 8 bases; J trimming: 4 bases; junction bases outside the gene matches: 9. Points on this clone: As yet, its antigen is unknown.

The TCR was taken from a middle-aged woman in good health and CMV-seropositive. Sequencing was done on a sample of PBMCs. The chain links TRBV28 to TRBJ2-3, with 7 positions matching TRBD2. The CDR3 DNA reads TGTGCCAGCGATGCCGGGACTACATCAGATACGCAGTATTTT. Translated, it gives CASDAGTTSDTQYF.